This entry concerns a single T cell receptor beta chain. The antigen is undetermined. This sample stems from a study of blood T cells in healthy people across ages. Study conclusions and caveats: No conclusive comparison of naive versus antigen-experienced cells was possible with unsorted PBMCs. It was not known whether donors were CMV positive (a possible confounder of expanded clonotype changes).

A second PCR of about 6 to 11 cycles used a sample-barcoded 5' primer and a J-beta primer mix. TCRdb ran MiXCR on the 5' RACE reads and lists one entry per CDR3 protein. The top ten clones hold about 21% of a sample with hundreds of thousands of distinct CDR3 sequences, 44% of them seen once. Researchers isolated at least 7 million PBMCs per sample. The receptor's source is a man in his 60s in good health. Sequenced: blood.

CDR3 sequence: CATNRRSGANVLTF. The CDR3, as DNA: TGTGCCACCAACCGTCGCTCTGGGGCCAACGTCCTGACTTTC. This chain connects TRBV15 to TRBJ2-6; D unresolved. V lost 7 bases, J lost 0 bases, and 7 bases lay in between. CDR3 length: 14 residues. CDR1 is LNHNV, CDR2 YYDKDF, per germline (reference sequence).